This T cell receptor beta chain derives from a study of human T cells and chemical hapten exposure. Overall study: From small differences in pooled library volume came most of the variation in per-sample TCR yields.

Findings of the study overall: More PT1 expanded TCRs went with higher patch test scores.

Sample time point: pre-sensitization, week 0. Documented treatment: therapeutic diphenylcyclopropenone sensitization with weekly scalp DPC. MiXCR, run by TCRdb on the RACE reads, gives a single entry per CDR3 protein. This sample has about 68,000 distinct CDR3 sequences, with approximately 11% found just once. This clonotype was picked up a small number of times. The antigen remains unidentified. Germline V gene sequence: CDR1 MNHEY, CDR2 SVGEGT. V shed 5 bases and J shed 8 bases, with 12 bases lying between them. This CDR3 contains 12 residues. This receptor was identified in a woman aged 45-60 years with alopecia areata. Some clones in this sample may be carry-over from other donors' samples. Sequenced here: whole blood, sampled in connection with sensitization to the hapten diphenylcyclopropenone (DPC). The rearrangement joins TRBV6-2 or TRBV6-3 to TRBJ1-2; weak D call: TRBD1 (6 bases). Here the CDR3 reads CASSTGAGGYTF. CDR3 in DNA: TGTGCCAGCAGTACGGGGGCAGGAGGCTACACCTTC.